Reported below is one T cell receptor beta chain. Its binding antigen is unknown. The record has no base qualities; no much larger clone is one base away. This entry belongs to a study of multiple sclerosis patients with progressive multifocal leukoencephalopathy (dated by TCRdb to about 2019). Looking at the study overall: The controls were about five MS patients treated with natalizumab who did not develop PML and who were sampled longitudinally. From before therapy, through 6 and 12 months, up to PML onset, two natalizumab-treated patients who later developed PML were tracked longitudinally. Peripheral T and B cells were examined in MS patients who went on to develop PML (4 under natalizumab, 1 after alemtuzumab) as well as in treated patients who did not. The goal of the study was to detect any JC virus-specific or public T-cell expansions that arose at the time of PML onset. General study outcomes and caveats: TRB clones above 0.5% frequency appeared only in PML patients, but expanded clones at PML onset were already present before and during natalizumab therapy. When PML developed, neither common TRBV or TRBJ gene usage nor preferential TRBV-TRBJ pairings were detected. Because of the small, descriptive cohort, whether findings reflect JC virus infection or general immunocompromise remained unclear. Lower normalized Shannon entropy suggested less diverse TRB repertoires in most PML patients, whereas the natalizumab-treated controls showed values near 1. Only peripheral blood was analyzed, although cerebrospinal fluid or brain lymphocytes might be more informative for natalizumab-associated PML.

The CDR3, from cysteine to phenylalanine, totals 16 residues. Only the CDR3 region is kept as DNA, spanning 48 bases read in frame from base 1. The germline V gene provides CDR1 KGHSH and CDR2 LQKENI. Trimming costs V 3 bases and J 1 base, and their ends lie 10 bases apart. The time point label corresponds to: before natalizumab initiation. Every listed patient had received interferon beta before, and every PML patient was female. T0 blood samples were collected before the first natalizumab infusion. Ficoll-Hypaque density gradient centrifugation was used to isolate peripheral blood mononuclear cells. The immunoSEQ two-step multiplex PCR at survey-level depth was used to amplify TRB CDR3 regions from genomic DNA. Synthetic inline TR CDR3 controls covering all V-J pairings were spiked into each PCR so that template counts could be estimated and amplification bias removed. Reads were processed so that amplification and sequencing bias were reduced, and quantification was performed against synthetic TR CDR3 analogs. Per the source publication's procedure: Raw data were processed in ImmunoSEQ Analyzer, with out-of-frame sequences and CDR3s containing stop codons removed, and genes were named according to IMGT nomenclature. Normalized Shannon entropy, defined as 1 minus Pielou's evenness, served as the summary measure of repertoire diversity. TRB sequences were treated as identical only when sharing V gene, J gene and CDR3. Public PML clonotypes were CDR3s shared by two or more PML-onset samples but absent earlier, in controls, and in public databases. CDR3 amino acid composition by position was analyzed with Skylign using the observed count method. In its TCRdb copy, this immuneACCESS table keeps in-frame sequences only and misses some clones. Where compared with another copy, unresolved V genes explain less than half of these, and the others have no known cause. That table furnishes V, J and clone size, whereas the DNA furnished D and trimming. The sample table lists more than 30,000 clones, over 75% of them with a count of one. The top ten clonotypes cover about 1.5% of the sample.

This clonotype originated in a human donor with multiple sclerosis. Source material: PBMCs. The chain uses TRBV18 and TRBJ2-6, with a tentative D gene TRBD2 over 5 matching bases. The CDR3: CASSPVAGSGANVLTF. The nucleotides are TGTGCCAGCTCACCTGTCGCGGGTTCTGGGGCCAACGTCCTGACTTTC.